This TCR beta chain was retrieved from a study of blood T cell repertoires in COVID-19. The overall study: PBMCs, B-cell-depleted T cells, or T cells were the source of the cDNA or gDNA that made up the material.

Under the authors' procedure: The authors estimated nucleated cell counts from reference gene primer amplification. Data came from immunoSEQ multiplex PCR; TCRdb stores just in-frame clones and leaves some out. From that table come the V and J calls and clone size; the DNA was used to work out D and trimming. Here the sample spans roughly 300,000 clones, 85% being singletons. Trimming took off 5 bases at V and 0 bases at J, with 13 bases between the two ends. Germline V lookup: CDR1 MGHRA, CDR2 YSYEKL. The CDR3 contains 15 residues. The rearrangement uses TRBV4-1 and TRBJ1-1; a weak D match, TRBD1 (6 bases). The specimen was peripheral blood. The clonotype originates from a human donor in a cohort sampled during active COVID-19. In DNA, the CDR3 is TGCGCCAGCAGCTTAGGTGGACAGCTGAACACTGAAGCTTTCTTT. As protein: CASSLGGQLNTEAFF.